Listed here are 12 T cell receptor beta chains from one sample, sequenced in a study of cytomegalovirus exposure and HLA in healthy donors. It was with 60 Vbeta and 13 Jbeta primers that the PCR ran. Assay: immunoSEQ multiplex PCR; the TCRdb copy retains only in-frame clones and omits some. In the table there are tens of thousands of clones, roughly 80% of which are singletons. The sequencing sample was made of PBMCs. Source of these receptors: a woman between 25 and 40 years old in good health and CMV-seronegative.

CDR3 residues: CASSSGQGREANVLTF. Written as DNA, the CDR3 is TGTGCCAGCAGCTCGGGACAGGGGAGGGAGGCCAACGTCCTGACTTTC. The V gene is TRBV7-9, the J gene TRBJ2-6, with 10 bases that match TRBD1. The ends lost 4 bases at V and 6 bases at J; junction bases unmatched: 6. Germline CDR1 reads SEHNR; CDR2 reads FQNEAQ (reference sequence). CDR3 size: 16 residues.

Details on this clone: The junction differs from germline at one of its ends, possibly a read error. The chain carries TRBV10-1 and TRBJ2-7, with no clear D. CDR3 length: 12 residues. In germline, CDR1 is WNHNN, CDR2 SYGVQD (reference sequence). This CDR3 is CAGSEVGYEQYF. For the CDR3, the DNA is TGCGCCGGCAGTGAGGTCGGCTACGAGCAGTACTTC.

This chain connects TRBV25-1 to TRBJ2-1; 7 bases line up with TRBD1. The CDR3 extends over 12 amino acids. In germline, CDR1 is MGHDK, CDR2 SYGVNS. The J segment lost 6 bases and the V segment lost 8 bases, leaving 4 bases of the junction unmatched. DNA for the CDR3: TGTGCCAGCTCACAGGGGTCCAATGAGCAGTTCTTC. It encodes CASSQGSNEQFF.

The rearrangement links TRBV2 to TRBJ2-1; possibly TRBD1 for D (8 bases). V was shortened by 6 bases and J by 9 bases, with 15 bases between the two germline ends. Germline CDR1 and CDR2: SNHLY and FYNNEI. CDR3 length: 13 amino acids. The CDR3 sequence: CASRDREGSEQFF. The CDR3 bases are TGTGCCAGCAGGGACAGGGAGGGCTCTGAGCAGTTCTTC.

This sequence joins TRBV5-6 and TRBJ2-1; no clear D gene. The CDR3 sequence is 14 residues long. Trimming stripped 0 bases from V and 3 bases from J, with 7 bases between. Germline CDR1 is SGHDT and CDR2 is YYEEEE. CDR3 region: CASSLGQVYNEQFF. In DNA form, the CDR3 reads TGTGCCAGCAGCTTGGGGCAAGTCTACAATGAGCAGTTCTTC.

The rearrangement links TRBV28 to TRBJ2-5; TRBD2 matches at 9 bases. The CDR3 contains 16 residues. V was pared by 6 bases and J by 4 bases, with 12 bases of the junction left unmatched. Per germline, CDR1 MDHEN and CDR2 SYDVKM. CDR3 in amino acids: CASSSTSGSSRETQYF. The CDR3 nucleotides are TGTGCCAGCAGCTCGACTAGCGGTTCCTCGAGAGAGACCCAGTACTTC.

The chain recombines TRBV6-6 with TRBJ2-2; no definite D call. Looked up from germline, CDR1 is MNHNY and CDR2 is SVGAGI (reference sequence). Trimming left V 5 bases short and J 2 bases short, with 12 bases between. This CDR3 spans 15 amino acids. CDR3 nucleotide sequence: TGTGCCAGCAGTCCAGATCAAAGAAACACCGGGGAGCTGTTTTTT. It yields the protein CASSPDQRNTGELFF.

V is TRBV27 and J is TRBJ1-4, with a tentative D call TRBD1 (5 bases). The CDR3 length is 13 residues. Germline V gene lookup returns CDR1 MNHEY and CDR2 SMNVEV (reference sequence). V lost 3 bases, J lost 6 bases, and 8 bases lay in between. The CDR3 here is CASSFSGDEKLFF. The CDR3 nucleotides read TGTGCCAGCAGTTTTTCGGGGGATGAAAAACTGTTTTTT.

This clone was recorded once. This sequence joins TRBV4-1 and TRBJ2-7; 12 nucleotides agree with TRBD2. The CDR3 has 20 amino acids. Per the germline V gene, CDR1 is MGHRA and CDR2 is YSYEKL. V gave up 1 base and J gave up 0 bases; unmatched junction bases: 13. CDR3 sequence (DNA): TGCGCCAGCAGCCAAGTCGGTTCAACTAGCGGGGGGTTAAGCTCCTACGAGCAGTACTTC. Amino acid sequence: CASSQVGSTSGGLSSYEQYF.

V gene TRBV5-4 combines with J gene TRBJ2-3; 14 nucleotides match TRBD2. The junction had 5 bases not matched to a gene; V was cut back by 0 bases and J by 5 bases. The germline V gene has CDR1 SGHNT and CDR2 YYREEE (reference sequence). CDR3 length: 17 amino acids. The CDR3 region has the DNA TGTGCCAGCAGCTTGGGACTAGCGGGGGGGCCGATAGATACGCAGTATTTT. Its protein product is CASSLGLAGGPIDTQYF.

This sequence joins TRBV29-1 and TRBJ1-3; 7 bases are shared with TRBD1. Trimming at V came to 5 bases and at J to 0 bases, leaving 7 bases not matched to a gene. Germline-derived CDR1 and CDR2 are SQVTM and ANQGSEA. This CDR3 has 15 residues. DNA of the CDR3: TGCAGCGTTCGGGGGACAGTCCTCTCTGGAAACACCATATATTTT. Translation gives CSVRGTVLSGNTIYF.

V gene TRBV7-9 combines with J gene TRBJ2-5, with 9 bases fitting TRBD1. This CDR3 is built from 14 residues. Per the germline V gene, CDR1 is SEHNR and CDR2 is FQNEAQ (reference sequence). V shed 6 bases and J 3 bases; nucleotides not matched to a gene: 5. CDR3 DNA sequence: TGTGCCAGCAGGCTCGGGACAGGGAAAGAGACCCAGTACTTC. This encodes CASRLGTGKETQYF.